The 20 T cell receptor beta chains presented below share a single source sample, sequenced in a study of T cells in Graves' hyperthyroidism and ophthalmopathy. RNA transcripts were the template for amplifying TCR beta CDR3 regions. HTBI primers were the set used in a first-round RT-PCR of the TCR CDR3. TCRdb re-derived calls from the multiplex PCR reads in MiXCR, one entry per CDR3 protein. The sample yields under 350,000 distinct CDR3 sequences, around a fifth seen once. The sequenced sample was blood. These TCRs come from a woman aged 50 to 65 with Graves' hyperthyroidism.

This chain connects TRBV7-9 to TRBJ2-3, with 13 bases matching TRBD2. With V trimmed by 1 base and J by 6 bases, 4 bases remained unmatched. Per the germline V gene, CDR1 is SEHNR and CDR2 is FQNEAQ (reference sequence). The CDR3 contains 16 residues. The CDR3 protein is CASSLVGLAGEDTQYF. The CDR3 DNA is TGTGCCAGCAGCTTAGTAGGACTAGCGGGAGAGGATACGCAGTATTTT.

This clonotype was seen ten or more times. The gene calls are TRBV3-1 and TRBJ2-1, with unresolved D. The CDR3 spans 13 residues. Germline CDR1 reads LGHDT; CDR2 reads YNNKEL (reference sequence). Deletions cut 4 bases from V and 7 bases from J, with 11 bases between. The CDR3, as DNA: TGTGCCAGCAGCCCTGACCCCGGGAATGAGCAGTTCTTC. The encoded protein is CASSPDPGNEQFF.

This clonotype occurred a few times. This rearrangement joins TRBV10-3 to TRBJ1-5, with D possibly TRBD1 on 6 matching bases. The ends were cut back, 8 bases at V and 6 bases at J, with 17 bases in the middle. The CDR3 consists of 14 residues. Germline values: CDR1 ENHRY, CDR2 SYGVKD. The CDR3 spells CAIGGHSESQPQHF. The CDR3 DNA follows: TGTGCCATCGGGGGACACTCGGAAAGTCAGCCCCAGCATTTT.

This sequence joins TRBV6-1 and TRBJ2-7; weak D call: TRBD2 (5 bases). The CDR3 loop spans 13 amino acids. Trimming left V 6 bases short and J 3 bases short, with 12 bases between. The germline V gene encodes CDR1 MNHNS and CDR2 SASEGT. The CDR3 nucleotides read TGTGCCAGCAGCCGACTATTCGGCTACGAGCAGTACTTC. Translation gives CASSRLFGYEQYF.

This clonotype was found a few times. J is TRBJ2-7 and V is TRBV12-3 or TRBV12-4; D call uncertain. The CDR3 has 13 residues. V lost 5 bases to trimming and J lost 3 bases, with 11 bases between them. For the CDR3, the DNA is TGTGCCAGCAGTCCCCCGCTTGTCTACGAGCAGTACTTC. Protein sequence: CASSPPLVYEQYF.

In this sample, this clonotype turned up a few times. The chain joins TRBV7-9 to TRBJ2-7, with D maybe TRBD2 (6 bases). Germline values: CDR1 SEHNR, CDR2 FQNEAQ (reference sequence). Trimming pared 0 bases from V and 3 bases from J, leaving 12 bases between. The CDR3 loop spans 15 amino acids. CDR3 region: CASSLAGDLNYEQYF. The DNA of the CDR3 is TGTGCCAGCAGCTTAGCGGGGGACTTAAACTACGAGCAGTACTTC.

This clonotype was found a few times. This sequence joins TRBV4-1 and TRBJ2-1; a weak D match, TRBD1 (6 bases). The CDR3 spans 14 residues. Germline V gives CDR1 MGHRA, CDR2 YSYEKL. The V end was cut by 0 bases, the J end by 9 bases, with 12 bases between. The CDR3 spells CASSQEGAGREQFF. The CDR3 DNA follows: TGCGCCAGCAGCCAAGAGGGGGCCGGTCGTGAGCAGTTCTTC.

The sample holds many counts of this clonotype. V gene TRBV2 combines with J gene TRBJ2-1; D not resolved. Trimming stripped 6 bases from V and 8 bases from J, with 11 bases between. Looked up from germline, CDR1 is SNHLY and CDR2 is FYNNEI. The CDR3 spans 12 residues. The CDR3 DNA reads TGTGCCAGCAGCGCCCAGAGCGATGAGCAGTTCTTC. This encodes CASSAQSDEQFF.

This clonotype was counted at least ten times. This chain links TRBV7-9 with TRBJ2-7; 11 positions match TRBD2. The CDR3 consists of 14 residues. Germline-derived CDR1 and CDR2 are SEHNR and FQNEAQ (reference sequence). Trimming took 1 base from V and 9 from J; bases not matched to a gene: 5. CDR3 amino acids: CASSLGLAGLGQYF. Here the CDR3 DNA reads TGTGCCAGCAGCTTAGGACTAGCGGGGCTTGGGCAGTACTTC.

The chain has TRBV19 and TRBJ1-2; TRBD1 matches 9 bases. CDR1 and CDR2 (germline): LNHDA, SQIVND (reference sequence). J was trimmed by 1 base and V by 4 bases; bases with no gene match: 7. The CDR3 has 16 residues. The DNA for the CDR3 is TGTGCCAGTAGTACTCTCCGGGACAGGGATAACTATGGCTACACCTTC. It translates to CASSTLRDRDNYGYTF.

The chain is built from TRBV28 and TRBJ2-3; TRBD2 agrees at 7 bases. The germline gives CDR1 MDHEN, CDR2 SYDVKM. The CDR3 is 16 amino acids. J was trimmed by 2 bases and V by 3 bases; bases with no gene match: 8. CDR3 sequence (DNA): TGTGCCAGCAGTTTGCCACCGGGACTATACACAGATACGCAGTATTTT. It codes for CASSLPPGLYTDTQYF.

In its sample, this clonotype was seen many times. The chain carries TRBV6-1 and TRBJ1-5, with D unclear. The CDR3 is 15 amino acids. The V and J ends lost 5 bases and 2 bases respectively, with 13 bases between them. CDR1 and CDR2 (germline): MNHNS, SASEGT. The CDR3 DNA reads TGTGCCAGCAGTTACCTTACTGGAGGCAATCAGCCCCAGCATTTT. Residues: CASSYLTGGNQPQHF.

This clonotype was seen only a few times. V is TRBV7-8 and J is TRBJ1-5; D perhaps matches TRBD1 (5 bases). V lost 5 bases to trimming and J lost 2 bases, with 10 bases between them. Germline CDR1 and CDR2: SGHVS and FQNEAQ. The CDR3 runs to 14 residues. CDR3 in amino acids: CASSRREGNQPQHF. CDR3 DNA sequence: TGTGCCAGCAGCCGCAGGGAAGGCAATCAGCCCCAGCATTTT.

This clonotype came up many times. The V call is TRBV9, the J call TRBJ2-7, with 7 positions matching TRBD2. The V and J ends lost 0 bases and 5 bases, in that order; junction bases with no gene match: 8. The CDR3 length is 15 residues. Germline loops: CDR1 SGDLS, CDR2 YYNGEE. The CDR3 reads CASSVGGGSINEQYF. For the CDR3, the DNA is TGTGCCAGCAGCGTAGGGGGCGGGAGTATAAACGAGCAGTACTTC.

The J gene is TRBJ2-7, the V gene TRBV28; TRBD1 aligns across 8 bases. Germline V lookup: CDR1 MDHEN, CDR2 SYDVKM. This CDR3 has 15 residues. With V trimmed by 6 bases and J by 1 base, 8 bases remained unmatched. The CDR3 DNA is TGTGCCAGCAGCCAGTCCGGGACAGGTTCCTACGAGCAGTACTTC. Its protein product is CASSQSGTGSYEQYF.

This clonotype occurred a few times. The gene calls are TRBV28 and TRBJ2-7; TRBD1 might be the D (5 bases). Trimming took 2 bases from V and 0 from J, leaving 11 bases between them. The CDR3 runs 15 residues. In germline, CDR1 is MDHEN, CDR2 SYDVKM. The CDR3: CASSLDRTSSYEQYF. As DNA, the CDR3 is TGTGCCAGCAGTTTAGACAGAACGAGCTCCTACGAGCAGTACTTC.

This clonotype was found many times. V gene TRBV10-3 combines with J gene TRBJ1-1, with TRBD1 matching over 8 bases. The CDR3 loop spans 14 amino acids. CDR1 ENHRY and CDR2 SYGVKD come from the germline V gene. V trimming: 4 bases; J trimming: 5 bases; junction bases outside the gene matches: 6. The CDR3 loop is CAISGQGRRTEAFF. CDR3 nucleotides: TGTGCCATCAGTGGACAGGGGCGAAGGACTGAAGCTTTCTTT.

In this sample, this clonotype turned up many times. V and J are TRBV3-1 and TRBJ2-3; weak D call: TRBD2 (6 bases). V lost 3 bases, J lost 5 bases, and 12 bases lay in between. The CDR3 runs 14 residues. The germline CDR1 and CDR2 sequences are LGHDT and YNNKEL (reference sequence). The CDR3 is CASSHGTVIDTQYF. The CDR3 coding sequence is TGTGCCAGCAGCCATGGGACTGTGATAGATACGCAGTATTTT.

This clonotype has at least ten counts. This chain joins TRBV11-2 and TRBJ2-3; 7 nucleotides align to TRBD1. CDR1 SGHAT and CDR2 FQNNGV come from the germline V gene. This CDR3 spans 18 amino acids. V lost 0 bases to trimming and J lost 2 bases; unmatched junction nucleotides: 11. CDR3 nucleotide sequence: TGTGCCAGCAGCTTAGAGAGGGGGCTAGCACTTTACACAGATACGCAGTATTTT. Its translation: CASSLERGLALYTDTQYF.

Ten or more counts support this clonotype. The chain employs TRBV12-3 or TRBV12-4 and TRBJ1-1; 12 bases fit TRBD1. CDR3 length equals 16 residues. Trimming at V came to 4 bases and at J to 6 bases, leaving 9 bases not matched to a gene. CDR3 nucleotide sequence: TGTGCCAGCAGTTCCCTCAGCGGGACAGGGGGCTCTGAAGCTTTCTTT. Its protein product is CASSSLSGTGGSEAFF.